The source of this T cell receptor beta chain is a study of cytomegalovirus exposure and HLA in healthy donors. Regarding the study as a whole: Investigators reported 150 to 200 TCR beta chains as tied to cytomegalovirus.

The PCR made use of 60 Vbeta and 13 Jbeta primers. Libraries were prepared by immunoSEQ multiplex PCR; TCRdb keeps only in-frame clonotypes and omits some of them. This repertoire shows under 90,000 clones, roughly 70% found once; its top ten account for roughly 9.7%. Comments on this clone: Its antigen is unidentified.

Germline V lookup: CDR1 GTSNPN, CDR2 SVGIG (reference sequence). Trimming removed 3 bases at V and 11 bases at J, with 19 bases between. This CDR3 is 13 amino acids long. This rearrangement joins TRBV30 to TRBJ1-1; the D gene is possibly TRBD1 (6 bases). The specimen sequenced was PBMCs. The receptor comes from a woman between 50 and 59 years old in good health and CMV-seropositive. CDR3 DNA sequence: TGTGCCTGGAGACCCTCCCGGGAGGGGGGTGCTTTCTTT. It yields the protein CAWRPSREGGAFF.